This entry concerns a single TCR beta chain. Its matching antigen is unknown. Whole-study findings and limits: Larger-cohort validation covered only one TCR beta V-J rearrangement. Tumor Treg TCRs overlapped most with tumor naive CD4+ cells.

Full-length variable regions came from constant-region reverse primers plus semi-nested Nested Universal Primer A PCR. One entry per CDR3 protein, called by TCRdb with MiXCR from the 5' RACE reads. Among approximately 23,000 distinct CDR3 sequences listed, more than 25% were seen once. Germline loops: CDR1 DFQATT, CDR2 SNEGSKA (reference sequence). The CDR3 totals 14 residues. Trimming removed 0 bases at V and 3 bases at J, with 12 bases between. This clonotype was obtained from a female donor with breast cancer. V gene TRBV20-1 combines with J gene TRBJ2-7; tentatively, D is TRBD2 (6 bases). The material sequenced was tumor-infiltrating naive CD4+ T cells sorted from the breast tumor. Subset in this sample: naive CD4+ T cells, CD4+CD45RA+CD25-. CDR3 in DNA: TGCAGTGCTAGAGATGTGGGGGGAAGCTACGAGCAGTACTTC. Translating gives CSARDVGGSYEQYF.